The 29 T cell receptor beta chains below come from one sample, sequenced in a study of T-cell reconstitution after alpha-beta-depleted transplantation in children. The authors prepared the TCRbeta library with unique molecular identifiers. TCRdb analysed the PCR reads with MiXCR anew, one entry per CDR3 protein. This table has over 200,000 distinct CDR3 sequences, approximately 10% appearing once. Source: PBMCs from the stem cell graft donor, taken from the stem cell graft. These receptors were collected from a human donor who donated a stem cell graft to a child with acute lymphoblastic leukemia.

This clonotype was recorded a few times. The V gene is TRBV7-9, the J gene TRBJ1-1; TRBD1 might be the D (6 bases). This CDR3 is built from 13 residues. V gave up 3 bases and J gave up 5 bases, with 10 bases separating them. Germline assignment: CDR1 SEHNR and CDR2 FQNEAQ (reference sequence). Written as DNA, the CDR3 is TGTGCCAGCAGCTTCACGGGGGCTACTGAAGCTTTCTTT. It yields the protein CASSFTGATEAFF.

This clonotype was counted many times. The gene calls are TRBV5-1 and TRBJ2-3; D remains ambiguous. Germline V gene sequence: CDR1 SGHRS, CDR2 YFSETQ. V was trimmed by 2 bases and J by 0 bases, leaving 7 bases between them. This CDR3 comprises 14 residues. The CDR3 spells CASSLRPSTDTQYF. In DNA, the CDR3 is TGCGCCAGCAGCTTACGACCTAGCACAGATACGCAGTATTTT.

This clonotype was counted only a few times. The junction departs from the called germline gene at one end, perhaps through a read error. The gene calls are TRBV12-3 or TRBV12-4 and TRBJ1-2; 7 bases are a match to TRBD1. The CDR3 spans 11 residues. DNA for the CDR3: TGTGCCAGCAGTCGCGGGGACAGTCGGAGGTTC. It yields the protein CASSRGDSRRF.

V usage is TRBV5-1 and J usage is TRBJ1-1; D is possibly TRBD1 (5 bases). The CDR3 loop spans 15 amino acids. V was pared by 4 bases and J by 1 base, with 14 bases between. Germline CDR1 SGHRS, CDR2 YFSETQ. The DNA for the CDR3 is TGCGCCAGCAGCGCGGCGTCCGGGGGGAACACTGAAGCTTTCTTT. Protein product: CASSAASGGNTEAFF. Full variable domain (missing parts from reference TRBV5-1 and TRBJ1-1): KAGVTQTPRYLIKTRGQQVTLSCSPISGHRSVSWYQQTPGQGLQFLFEYFSETQRNKGNFPGRFSGRQFSNSRSEMNVSTLELGDSALYLCASSAASGGNTEAFFGQGTRLTVV.

J is TRBJ2-7 and V is TRBV5-6, with 10 nucleotides matching TRBD2. The CDR3 totals 15 residues. CDR1 SGHDT and CDR2 YYEEEE come from the germline V gene. V lost 4 bases, J lost 2 bases, and 6 bases stayed unmatched. This CDR3 reads CASSRLAGATYEQYF. The CDR3 DNA is TGTGCCAGCAGCCGGCTAGCGGGGGCCACCTACGAGCAGTACTTC.

As regards this clonotype: A much larger clone sits a single nucleotide away, making a read error possible. V and J are TRBV5-1 and TRBJ1-4; D uncertain. The V gene lost 0 bases and the J gene lost 10 bases, with 19 bases spanning the gap. This CDR3 spans 16 amino acids. Germline lookup yields CDR1 SGHRS and CDR2 YFSETQ. The CDR3: CASSLGGVEVYVKLFF. In DNA, the CDR3 is TGCGCCAGCAGCTTGGGCGGGGTCGAAGTTTACGTAAAACTGTTTTTT.

This clonotype showed up many times. This sequence joins TRBV12-3 or TRBV12-4 and TRBJ1-2; D possibly corresponds to TRBD1 (6 bases). Between the trimmed V and J ends, which lost 3 bases and 4 bases, there was a span of 12 bases. This CDR3 has 14 residues. This CDR3 reads CASSFGGLTYGYTF. As DNA, the CDR3 is TGTGCCAGCAGTTTCGGGGGGCTGACCTATGGCTACACCTTC.

The chain couples TRBV30 to TRBJ2-7; D is undetermined. CDR1 GTSNPN and CDR2 SVGIG come from the germline V gene (reference sequence). The V end was cut by 5 bases, the J end by 5 bases, with 13 bases between. This CDR3 contains 12 residues. For the CDR3, the DNA is TGTGCCTGGGCGAAGTCACGGGACGAGCAGTACTTC. Encoded protein: CAWAKSRDEQYF.

This clonotype was seen a few times. The chain couples TRBV6-5 to TRBJ2-3; 10 bases are a match to TRBD1. The V gene end was trimmed by 7 bases and the J gene end by 5 bases; junction bases not matched to a gene: 9. The CDR3 is 15 amino acids. The germline V gene has CDR1 MNHEY and CDR2 SVGAGI. The DNA of the CDR3 is TGTGCCAGCACCGCAGGGACAGGGGCCGGAGATACGCAGTATTTT. It yields the protein CASTAGTGAGDTQYF.

Ten or more counts support this clonotype. The chain uses TRBV5-1 and TRBJ2-1, with 7 bases aligning to TRBD1. Germline trimming cut 0 bases from V and 4 bases from J; bases unmatched to any gene: 10. Germline loops: CDR1 SGHRS, CDR2 YFSETQ. The CDR3 is 17 residues long. CDR3 in DNA: TGCGCCAGCAGCTTGGCCTGGGGGACAGTCCCTTACAATGAGCAGTTCTTC. Translation: CASSLAWGTVPYNEQFF.

In its sample, this clonotype was seen many times. This chain joins TRBV10-3 and TRBJ2-5; TRBD1 is a possible D gene (5 bases). The CDR3 extends over 13 amino acids. Germline V gene sequence: CDR1 ENHRY, CDR2 SYGVKD. V lost 6 bases, J lost 5 bases, and 13 bases lay in between. CDR3 DNA sequence: TGTGCCATCAGCCCTCAGGGTCGGGAGACCCAGTACTTC. Protein product: CAISPQGRETQYF.

This clonotype occurred many times. In nucleotides, the CDR3 is TGCGCCAGCAGCTTGGGGACTGGAGAAAGACCCCAGTACTTC. Its translation: CASSLGTGERPQYF. This chain connects TRBV5-1 to TRBJ2-5, with D possibly being TRBD2 (5 bases). Between the trimmed V and J ends, which lost 0 bases and 9 bases, there was a span of 15 bases. The CDR3 is made up of 14 amino acids. Germline loops: CDR1 SGHRS, CDR2 YFSETQ.

This clonotype has a count of ten or more. This chain links TRBV4-1 with TRBJ2-1, with D possibly being TRBD1 or TRBD2 (5 bases each). The CDR3 covers 15 residues. Germline V gene data show CDR1 as MGHRA and CDR2 as YSYEKL. With 1 base removed from V and 6 bases from J, the gap between germline ends came to 13 bases. CDR3 in amino acids: CASSQVGTLRNEQFF. The CDR3 DNA is TGCGCCAGCAGCCAAGTTGGGACCCTCCGCAATGAGCAGTTCTTC.

The V gene is TRBV6-2 or TRBV6-3, the J gene TRBJ2-1; D is undetermined. The CDR3 has 12 residues. Germline V lookup: CDR1 MNHEY, CDR2 SVGEGT. The V gene lost 0 bases and the J gene lost 10 bases, with 7 bases spanning the gap. The CDR3 sequence is CASSYSRSEQFF. CDR3 DNA: TGTGCCAGCAGTTACTCGCGGTCGGAGCAGTTCTTC.

This clonotype was seen repeatedly, ten times or more. The J gene is TRBJ1-1, the V gene TRBV12-3 or TRBV12-4; TRBD1 matches 7 bases. J gave up 5 bases and V 1 base, and 4 bases lay outside the gene matches. The CDR3 spans 14 residues. Here the CDR3 DNA reads TGTGCCAGCAGTTTAGAAGACAGGGTGACTGAAGCTTTCTTT. It codes for CASSLEDRVTEAFF.

The table lists this clonotype with many counts. The rearrangement joins TRBV12-3 or TRBV12-4 to TRBJ2-2; weak D call: TRBD1 (5 bases). The CDR3 is made up of 15 amino acids. V lost 8 bases and J lost 0, with 13 bases in between. This CDR3 is CASAAGRTNTGELFF. CDR3 DNA sequence: TGTGCCAGCGCCGCAGGGCGAACGAACACCGGGGAGCTGTTTTTT.

J is TRBJ2-1 and V is TRBV12-3 or TRBV12-4, with 10 bases aligning to TRBD1. The V segment lost 5 bases and the J segment 9 bases; nucleotides outside the gene matches: 10. This CDR3 comprises 15 residues. The CDR3 DNA reads as TGTGCCAGCAGTCCCAGGACAGGGGGAGTAGGTGAGCAGTTCTTC. Amino acid sequence: CASSPRTGGVGEQFF.

This clonotype occurred many times. The V gene is TRBV27, the J gene TRBJ2-7, with TRBD1 matching 8 bases. The CDR3 has 15 amino acids. Germline V lookup: CDR1 MNHEY, CDR2 SMNVEV (reference sequence). The V segment lost 4 bases and the J segment 2 bases; nucleotides outside the gene matches: 7. CDR3 in DNA: TGTGCCAGCAGTTCCCGGACAGGGAGAGCCTACGAGCAGTACTTC. Its protein is CASSSRTGRAYEQYF.

This clonotype was recorded many times. The chain carries TRBV7-6 and TRBJ1-1, with D possibly matching TRBD1 (6 bases). Looked up from germline, CDR1 is SGHVS and CDR2 is FNYEAQ. CDR3 size: 14 residues. Trimming pared 5 bases from V and 1 base from J, leaving 11 bases between. DNA for the CDR3: TGTGCCAGCAGCGCCTCGACAGGGAACACTGAAGCTTTCTTT. Translating it yields CASSASTGNTEAFF.

This clonotype occurred a few times. This rearrangement joins TRBV5-1 to TRBJ1-5, with D possibly being TRBD1 (6 bases). This CDR3 is 15 amino acids long. CDR1 and CDR2 (germline): SGHRS, YFSETQ. The V end lost 3 bases, the J end lost 3 bases, and 13 bases lay between the germline ends. This chain's CDR3 is CASSWGQGNNQPQHF. CDR3 nucleotide sequence: TGCGCCAGCAGCTGGGGGCAGGGGAACAATCAGCCCCAGCATTTT. The complete variable domain, with remaining parts taken from reference TRBV5-1 and TRBJ1-5, reads KAGVTQTPRYLIKTRGQQVTLSCSPISGHRSVSWYQQTPGQGLQFLFEYFSETQRNKGNFPGRFSGRQFSNSRSEMNVSTLELGDSALYLCASSWGQGNNQPQHFGDGTRLSIL.

This clonotype has at least ten counts. V gene TRBV5-1 combines with J gene TRBJ2-2; D not resolved. Germline CDR1 SGHRS, CDR2 YFSETQ. Trimming took 0 bases from V and 1 from J, leaving 4 bases between them. The CDR3 is 14 residues long. CDR3 sequence: CASSLDRNTGELFF. The CDR3 DNA reads as TGCGCCAGCAGCTTGGATCGGAACACCGGGGAGCTGTTTTTT.

Many counts were recorded for this clonotype. The V call is TRBV12-3 or TRBV12-4, the J call TRBJ1-5; D ambiguous. The ends were cut back, 6 bases at V and 7 bases at J, with 10 bases in the middle. This CDR3 is 12 amino acids long. For the CDR3, the DNA is TGTGCCAGCAGAGGGCTGGACCAGCCCCAGCATTTT. Encoded protein: CASRGLDQPQHF.

This clonotype has only a few counts. The chain employs TRBV3-1 and TRBJ2-7; D is unclear. The germline V gene encodes CDR1 LGHDT and CDR2 YNNKEL (reference sequence). The CDR3 contains 12 residues. V was shortened by 0 bases and J by 7 bases, with 7 bases between the two germline ends. The CDR3 DNA sequence: TGTGCCAGCAGCCAAGAGACGGAAGAGCAGTACTTC. The encoded protein is CASSQETEEQYF.

The V and J genes are TRBV5-1 and TRBJ1-2, with 9 bases matching TRBD1. With 4 bases clipped from V and 8 bases from J, the junction kept 12 bases outside the gene matches. The CDR3 runs 15 residues. Germline loops: CDR1 SGHRS, CDR2 YFSETQ. The CDR3 protein is CASSPPGQGLRGYTF. For the CDR3, the DNA is TGCGCCAGCAGCCCGCCGGGACAGGGTCTCCGGGGCTACACCTTC.

This rearrangement joins TRBV7-6 to TRBJ2-7, with unresolved D. Germline V lookup: CDR1 SGHVS, CDR2 FNYEAQ. The germline V and J ends were trimmed by 4 bases and 2 bases, with 9 bases remaining between them. The CDR3 consists of 13 residues. The CDR3 here is CASSSPETYEQYF. CDR3 DNA sequence: TGTGCCAGCAGCTCCCCTGAAACCTACGAGCAGTACTTC.

The rearrangement joins TRBV5-1 to TRBJ1-6; D is uncertain. The ends were cut back, 0 bases at V and 7 bases at J, with 5 bases in the middle. The CDR3 runs 13 residues. The germline gives CDR1 SGHRS, CDR2 YFSETQ. As DNA, the CDR3 is TGCGCCAGCAGCTTGGCCGTAAATTCACCCCTCCACTTT. It specifies CASSLAVNSPLHF.

This chain's CDR3 is CASSYDRDRVSYEQYF. DNA of the CDR3: TGCGCCAGCAGCTACGACCGGGACAGGGTCTCCTACGAGCAGTACTTC. The V call is TRBV5-1, the J call TRBJ2-7; 9 nucleotides match TRBD1. The CDR3 runs to 16 residues. The junction had 7 bases not matched to a gene; V was cut back by 3 bases and J by 0 bases. Germline V gene sequence: CDR1 SGHRS, CDR2 YFSETQ.

This clonotype was detected only a few times. The V and J genes are TRBV27 and TRBJ2-3; D is possibly TRBD2 (5 bases). Germline CDR1 and CDR2: MNHEY and SMNVEV (reference sequence). The CDR3 has 14 residues. V lost 4 bases, J lost 1 base, and 9 bases lay in between. CDR3 bases: TGTGCCAGCAGTTCGTCGCGGGGCACAGATACGCAGTATTTT. It encodes CASSSSRGTDTQYF.

This clonotype has only a few counts. The chain recombines TRBV20-1 with TRBJ1-2; D remains ambiguous. This CDR3 has 13 amino acids. The germline V gene has CDR1 DFQATT and CDR2 SNEGSKA (reference sequence). V dropped 6 bases and J dropped 0 bases, with 11 bases sitting between them. The CDR3 DNA reads TGCAGTGCCATGGACGGCACTAACTATGGCTACACCTTC. It translates to CSAMDGTNYGYTF.